The rows below give T cell receptor beta chains drawn from one sample of a study of EBV T-cell therapy then PD-1 blockade in nasopharyngeal carcinoma. TCRdb keeps only in-frame clones here, not all; method: immunoSEQ multiplex PCR. This table holds 20,000 or so clones, approximately 79% found once. Their cognate antigens are unknown. The material sequenced was CD8+ T cells from blood, taken at roughly day 290 from a patient whose treatment included autologous EBV-specific T cells and nivolumab. The source of these receptors is a man aged 40-50 years with nasopharyngeal carcinoma. CDR3s include the opening cysteine and the closing phenylalanine or tryptophan. The D gene is left open where the match is weak. Clone size appears in some rows only: once, few, many, or a class for an expanded clone.

d_call j_call v_call clone_size cdr3_nt cdr3_aa
TRBD1 TRBJ1-6 TRBV11-3 few TGTGCCAGCAGCGGATCTGGGGACAGAGTTTTTACCTATAATTCACCCCTCCACTTT CASSGSGDRVFTYNSPLHF
. TRBJ1-1 TRBV7-9 . TGTGCCAGCAGCTTAGTCGACAGGAACACTGAAGCTTTCTTT CASSLVDRNTEAFF
TRBD1 TRBJ1-1 TRBV6-4 few TGTGCCAGCAGTGAGGGGACAGGGGGCACTGAAGCTTTCTTT CASSEGTGGTEAFF
TRBD2 TRBJ2-1 TRBV27 . TGTGCCAGCAGCTCAGCCGGGACTAGAACCAATGAGCAGTTCTTC CASSSAGTRTNEQFF
TRBD2 TRBJ2-7 TRBV5-5 . TGTGCCAGCAGTTCTAGCGGGGGGTCCTCCTACGAGCAGTACTTC CASSSSGGSSYEQYF
. TRBJ1-2 TRBV24-1 . TGTGCCACCAGTGATTTTAACAGAGGGGGCTACACCTTC CATSDFNRGGYTF
TRBD2 TRBJ2-7 TRBV5-4 . TGTGCCAGCAGCCCAGCGGGGAACTACGAGCAGTACTTC CASSPAGNYEQYF
. TRBJ1-6 TRBV6-4 . TGTGCCAGCAGTGACTCTCCCGGGTCACCCCTCCACTTT CASSDSPGSPLHF
. TRBJ2-1 TRBV7-9 few TGTGCCAGCAGCGGGGAATCACGAATAATGACCGATGAGCAGTTCTTC CASSGESRIMTDEQFF
TRBD1 TRBJ2-1 TRBV4-3 few TGCGCCAGCAGCCAAGATGCGGCAGGGGGCTCGAATGAGCAGTTCTTC CASSQDAAGGSNEQFF
TRBD1 TRBJ1-1 TRBV27 . TGTGCCAGCAGTTCCCTCCGTCCTAGGGGGCTCAAGTCCACTGAAGCTTTCTTT CASSSLRPRGLKSTEAFF
. TRBJ2-3 TRBV19 . TGTGCCAGTAGTAGAGGGGCCGGCACAGATACGCAGTATTTT CASSRGAGTDTQYF
. TRBJ2-7 TRBV3-1/TRBV3-2 . TGTGCCAGCAGCCAAAGGACCTCGGCCACCAAATACGAGCAGTACTTC CASSQRTSATKYEQYF
. TRBJ2-5 TRBV9 . TGTGCCAGCAGCGACGAGGACAGCCCGGGGGTCCAGTACTTC CASSDEDSPGVQYF
. TRBJ1-3 TRBV6-1 . TGTGCCAGCAGTGAAACGGCGGGCTCTGGAAACACCATATATTTT CASSETAGSGNTIYF
TRBD2 TRBJ2-1 TRBV5-1 . TGCGCCAGCAGCCATCCTACTAGCGGGGGGGCCACTGAGCAGTTCTTC CASSHPTSGGATEQFF
. TRBJ1-1 TRBV9 . TGTGCCAGCAGCGTTGCAAGGGGGGGGACTGAAGCTTTCTTT CASSVARGGTEAFF